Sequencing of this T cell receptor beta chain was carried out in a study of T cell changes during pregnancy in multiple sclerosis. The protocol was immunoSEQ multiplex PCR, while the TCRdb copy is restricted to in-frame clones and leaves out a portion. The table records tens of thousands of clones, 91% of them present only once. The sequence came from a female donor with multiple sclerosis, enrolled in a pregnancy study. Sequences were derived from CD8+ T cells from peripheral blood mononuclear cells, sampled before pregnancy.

CDR3 coding DNA: TGCGCCAGCAGCTGGACGGGAAGCACAGATACGCAGTATTTT. Protein sequence: CASSWTGSTDTQYF. The chain employs TRBV5-1 and TRBJ2-3; the D gene is possibly TRBD2 (5 bases). The V end was cut by 3 bases, the J end by 0 bases, with 8 bases between. CDR1 is SGHRS and CDR2 is YFSETQ in the germline V gene. CDR3 size: 14 residues.